This T cell receptor (beta chain) was recovered during a study of T cells in Graves' hyperthyroidism and ophthalmopathy. Points from the study as a whole: The model predicted ophthalmopathy a median around 6.5 months before onset.

TCR beta CDR3 regions were amplified from RNA transcripts. With the HTBI primer set, the TCR CDR3 went through a first round of RT-PCR. TCRdb fed the multiplex PCR reads into MiXCR, producing one record per CDR3 protein. The sample carries hundreds of thousands of distinct CDR3 sequences, less than 25% recorded once. There are many counts of this clonotype. The antigen is undetermined. This CDR3 region has 11 residues. V was pared by 7 bases and J by 4 bases, with 6 bases between. Germline V gives CDR1 MNHNS, CDR2 SASEGT. Material: blood. The receptor's source is a man in his thirties or forties with Graves' ophthalmopathy. The rearrangement joins TRBV6-1 to TRBJ2-3, with unresolved D. CDR3: CASTIADTQYF. Here the CDR3 DNA reads TGTGCCAGCACCATAGCAGATACGCAGTATTTT.